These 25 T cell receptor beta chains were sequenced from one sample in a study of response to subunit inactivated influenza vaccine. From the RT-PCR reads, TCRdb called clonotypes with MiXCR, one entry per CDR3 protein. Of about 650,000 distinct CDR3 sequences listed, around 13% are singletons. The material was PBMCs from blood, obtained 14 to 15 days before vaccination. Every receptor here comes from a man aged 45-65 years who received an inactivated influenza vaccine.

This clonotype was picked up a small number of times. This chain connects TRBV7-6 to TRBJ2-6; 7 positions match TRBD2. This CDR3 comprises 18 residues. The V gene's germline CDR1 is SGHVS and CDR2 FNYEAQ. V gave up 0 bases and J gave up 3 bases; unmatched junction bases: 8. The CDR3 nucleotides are TGTGCCAGCAGCTTAGCTAGCGGACTAGTCATTGGGGCCAACGTCCTGACTTTC. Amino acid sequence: CASSLASGLVIGANVLTF.

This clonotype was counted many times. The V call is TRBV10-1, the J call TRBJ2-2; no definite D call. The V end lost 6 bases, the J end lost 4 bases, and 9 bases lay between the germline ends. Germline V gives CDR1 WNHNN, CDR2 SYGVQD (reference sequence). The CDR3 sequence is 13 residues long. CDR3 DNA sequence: TGCGCCAGCAGAGCCGACATCACCGGGGAGCTGTTTTTT. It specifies CASRADITGELFF.

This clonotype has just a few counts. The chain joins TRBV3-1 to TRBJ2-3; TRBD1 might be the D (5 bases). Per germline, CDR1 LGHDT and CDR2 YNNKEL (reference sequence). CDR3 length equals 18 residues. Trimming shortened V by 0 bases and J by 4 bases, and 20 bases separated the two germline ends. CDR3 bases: TGTGCCAGCAGCCAAGAAGAGGATAGACAGCGCGAGGCAGATACGCAGTATTTT. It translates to CASSQEEDRQREADTQYF.

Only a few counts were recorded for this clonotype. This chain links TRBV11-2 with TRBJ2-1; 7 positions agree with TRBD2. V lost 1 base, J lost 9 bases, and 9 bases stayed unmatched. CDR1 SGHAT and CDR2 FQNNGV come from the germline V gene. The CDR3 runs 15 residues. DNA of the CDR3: TGTGCCAGCAGCTTAGTACTAGCACGGGAGGTTGAGCAGTTCTTC. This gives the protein CASSLVLAREVEQFF.

The CDR3 DNA reads as TGCGCCAGCAGCCCAATGGACAGGGACTACGAGCAGTACTTC. Residues: CASSPMDRDYEQYF. The V call is TRBV4-3, the J call TRBJ2-7; 8 nucleotides match TRBD1. The V gene's germline CDR1 is LGHNA and CDR2 YSLEER. CDR3 length equals 14 residues. V was clipped by 4 bases and J by 3 bases; unmatched bases: 5.

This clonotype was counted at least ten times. The CDR3 loop reads CASSQDERVEGTWEQYF. As DNA, the CDR3 is TGCGCCAGCAGCCAAGATGAAAGGGTGGAAGGGACGTGGGAGCAGTACTTC. This chain connects TRBV4-1 to TRBJ2-7; D may be TRBD1 or TRBD2 (5 bases each). This CDR3 contains 17 residues. V gave up 0 bases and J gave up 7 bases, with 22 bases separating them. Germline assignment: CDR1 MGHRA and CDR2 YSYEKL.

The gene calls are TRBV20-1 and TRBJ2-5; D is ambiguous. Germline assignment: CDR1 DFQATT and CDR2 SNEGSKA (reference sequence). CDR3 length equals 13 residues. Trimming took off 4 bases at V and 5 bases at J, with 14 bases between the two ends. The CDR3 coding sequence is TGCAGTGCTACGGGTCTAGAATGGGAGACCCAGTACTTC. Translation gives CSATGLEWETQYF.

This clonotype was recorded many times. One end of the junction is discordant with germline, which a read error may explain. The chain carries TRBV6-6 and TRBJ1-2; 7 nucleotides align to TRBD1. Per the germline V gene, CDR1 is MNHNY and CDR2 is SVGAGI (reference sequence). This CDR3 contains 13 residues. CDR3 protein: CASSPHSQGGVAF. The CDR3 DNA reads TGTGCCAGCAGTCCACACTCCCAGGGGGGAGTCGCCTTC.

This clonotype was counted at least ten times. Here the CDR3 reads CASSQEPGPYEQYF. CDR3 coding DNA: TGCGCCAGCAGCCAAGAGCCAGGACCCTACGAGCAGTACTTC. V and J are TRBV4-3 and TRBJ2-7; D gene ambiguous. Germline-derived CDR1 and CDR2 are LGHNA and YSLEER. V was clipped by 0 bases and J by 2 bases, with 8 bases between them. The CDR3 runs to 14 residues.

CDR3 protein: CASSPSGGETQYF. In DNA form, the CDR3 reads TGTGCCAGCTCACCTTCGGGGGGAGAGACCCAGTACTTC. The chain links TRBV18 to TRBJ2-5; 7 bases align to TRBD2. The germline V gene has CDR1 KGHSH and CDR2 LQKENI. V lost 3 bases, J lost 4 bases, and 2 bases stayed unmatched. This CDR3 contains 13 residues.

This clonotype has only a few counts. The CDR3 loop is CASSYSGRTYEQYF. As DNA, the CDR3 is TGTGCCAGCAGTTACTCTGGTCGGACCTACGAGCAGTACTTC. V usage is TRBV6-5 and J usage is TRBJ2-7; D unresolved. Trimming left V 0 bases short and J 2 bases short, with 8 bases between. Germline lookup yields CDR1 MNHEY and CDR2 SVGAGI. The CDR3 is 14 residues long.

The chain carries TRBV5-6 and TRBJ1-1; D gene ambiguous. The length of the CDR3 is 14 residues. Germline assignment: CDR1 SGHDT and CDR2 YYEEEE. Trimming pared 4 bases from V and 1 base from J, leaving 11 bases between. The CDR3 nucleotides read TGTGCCAGCAGCGGTACGTGGGGGAACACTGAAGCTTTCTTT. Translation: CASSGTWGNTEAFF. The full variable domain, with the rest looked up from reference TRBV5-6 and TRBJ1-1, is DAGVTQSPTHLIKTRGQQVTLRCSPKSGHDTVSWYQQALGQGPQFIFQYYEEEERQRGNFPDRFSGHQFPNYSSELNVNALLLGDSALYLCASSGTWGNTEAFFGQGTRLTVV.

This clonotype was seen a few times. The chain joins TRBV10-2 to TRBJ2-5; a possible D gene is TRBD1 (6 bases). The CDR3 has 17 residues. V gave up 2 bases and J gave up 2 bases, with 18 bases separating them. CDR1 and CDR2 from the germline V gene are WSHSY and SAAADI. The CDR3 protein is CASSEPSTTGRQETQYF. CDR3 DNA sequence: TGCGCCAGCAGTGAGCCCAGCACCACAGGGAGACAAGAGACCCAGTACTTC.

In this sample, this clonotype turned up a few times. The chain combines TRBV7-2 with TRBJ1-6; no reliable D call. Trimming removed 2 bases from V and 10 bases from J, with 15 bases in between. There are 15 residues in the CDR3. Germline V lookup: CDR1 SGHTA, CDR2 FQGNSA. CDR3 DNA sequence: TGTGCCAGCAGCTTAAGAGACCGCACTTGGTCACCCCTCCACTTT. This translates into CASSLRDRTWSPLHF.

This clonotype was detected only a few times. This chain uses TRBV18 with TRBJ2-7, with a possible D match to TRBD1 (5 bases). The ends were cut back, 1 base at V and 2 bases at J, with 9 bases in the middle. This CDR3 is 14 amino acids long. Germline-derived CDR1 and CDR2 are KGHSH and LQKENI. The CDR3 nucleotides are TGTGCCAGCTCACCACAAGGGGTGCCCTACGAGCAGTACTTC. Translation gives CASSPQGVPYEQYF. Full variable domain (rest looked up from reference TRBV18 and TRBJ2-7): NAGVMQNPRHLVRRRGQEARLRCSPMKGHSHVYWYRQLPEEGLKFMVYLQKENIIDESGMPKERFSAEFPKEGPSILRIQQVVRGDSAAYFCASSPQGVPYEQYFGPGTRLTVT.

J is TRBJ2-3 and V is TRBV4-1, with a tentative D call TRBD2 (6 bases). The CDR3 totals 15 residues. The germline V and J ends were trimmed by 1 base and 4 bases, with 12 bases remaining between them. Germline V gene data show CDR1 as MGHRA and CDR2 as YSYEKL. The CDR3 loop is CASSQGRGLADTQYF. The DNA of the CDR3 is TGCGCCAGCAGCCAAGGGAGGGGCTTGGCAGATACGCAGTATTTT.

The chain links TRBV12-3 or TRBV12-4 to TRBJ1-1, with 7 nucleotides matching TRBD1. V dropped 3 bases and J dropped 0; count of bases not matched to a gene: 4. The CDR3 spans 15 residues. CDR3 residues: CASSFGTEMNTEAFF. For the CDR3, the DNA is TGTGCCAGCAGTTTTGGGACAGAGATGAACACTGAAGCTTTCTTT.

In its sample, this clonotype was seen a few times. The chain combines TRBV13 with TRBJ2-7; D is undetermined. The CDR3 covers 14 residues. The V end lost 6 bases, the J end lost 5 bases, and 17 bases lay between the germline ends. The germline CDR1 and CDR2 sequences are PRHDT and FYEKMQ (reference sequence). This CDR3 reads CASSIRLSRNEQYF. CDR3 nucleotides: TGTGCCAGCAGTATACGACTCTCCCGGAACGAGCAGTACTTC. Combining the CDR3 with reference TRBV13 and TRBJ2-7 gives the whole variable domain AAGVIQSPRHLIKEKRETATLKCYPIPRHDTVYWYQQGPGQDPQFLISFYEKMQSDKGSIPDRFSAQQFSDYHSELNMSSLELGDSALYFCASSIRLSRNEQYFGPGTRLTVT.

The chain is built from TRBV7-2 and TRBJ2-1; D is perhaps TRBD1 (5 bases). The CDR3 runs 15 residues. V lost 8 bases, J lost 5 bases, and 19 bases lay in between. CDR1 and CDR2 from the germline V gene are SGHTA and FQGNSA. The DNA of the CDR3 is TGTGCCAGCGGGGCCCCCCACTTGTCGGACAATGAGCAGTTCTTC. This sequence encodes CASGAPHLSDNEQFF.

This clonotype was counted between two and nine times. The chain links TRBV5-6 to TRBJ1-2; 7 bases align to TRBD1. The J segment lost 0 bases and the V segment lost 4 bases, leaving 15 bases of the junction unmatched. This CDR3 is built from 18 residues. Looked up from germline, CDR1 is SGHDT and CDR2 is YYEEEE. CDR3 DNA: TGTGCCAGCAGCCAGCGGTTGGGGACAGATCTCACTAACTATGGCTACACCTTC. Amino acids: CASSQRLGTDLTNYGYTF.

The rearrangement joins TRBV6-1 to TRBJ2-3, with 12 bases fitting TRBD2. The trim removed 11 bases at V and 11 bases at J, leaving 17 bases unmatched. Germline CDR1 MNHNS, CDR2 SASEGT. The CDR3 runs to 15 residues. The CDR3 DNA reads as TGTGCCCTCAGCCAACTAGGACTAGCGGGGTTTGTGCAGTATTTT. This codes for CALSQLGLAGFVQYF.

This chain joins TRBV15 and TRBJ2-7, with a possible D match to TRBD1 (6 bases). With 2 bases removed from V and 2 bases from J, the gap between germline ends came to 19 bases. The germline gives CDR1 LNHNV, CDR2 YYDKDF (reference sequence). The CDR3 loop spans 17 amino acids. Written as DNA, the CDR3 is TGTGCCACCAGCAGACTTTTACAGGGAATCGGGGCCTACGAGCAGTACTTC. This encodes CATSRLLQGIGAYEQYF.

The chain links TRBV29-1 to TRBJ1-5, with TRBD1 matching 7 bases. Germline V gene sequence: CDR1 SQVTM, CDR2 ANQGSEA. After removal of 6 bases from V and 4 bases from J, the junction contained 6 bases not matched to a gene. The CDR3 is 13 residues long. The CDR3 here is CSVQLQGNQPQHF. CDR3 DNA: TGCAGCGTCCAATTACAGGGGAATCAGCCCCAGCATTTT.

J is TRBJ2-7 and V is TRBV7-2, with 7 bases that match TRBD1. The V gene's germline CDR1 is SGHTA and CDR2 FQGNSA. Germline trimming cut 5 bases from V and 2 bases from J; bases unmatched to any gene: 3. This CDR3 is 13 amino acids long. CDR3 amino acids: CASSGGQAYEQYF. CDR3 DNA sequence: TGTGCCAGCAGCGGCGGACAGGCCTACGAGCAGTACTTC. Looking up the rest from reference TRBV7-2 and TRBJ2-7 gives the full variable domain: GAGVSQSPSNKVTEKGKDVELRCDPISGHTALYWYRQSLGQGLEFLIYFQGNSAPDKSGLPSDRFSAERTGGSVSTLTIQRTQQEDSAVYLCASSGGQAYEQYFGPGTRLTVT.

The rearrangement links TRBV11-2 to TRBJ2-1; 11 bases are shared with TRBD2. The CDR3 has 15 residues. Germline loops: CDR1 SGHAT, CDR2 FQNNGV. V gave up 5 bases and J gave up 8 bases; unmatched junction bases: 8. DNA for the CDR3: TGTGCCAGCAGCGGGACTAGCGGAACTACGGATGAGCAGTTCTTC. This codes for CASSGTSGTTDEQFF. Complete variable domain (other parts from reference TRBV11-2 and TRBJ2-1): EAGVAQSPRYKIIEKRQSVAFWCNPISGHATLYWYQQILGQGPKLLIQFQNNGVVDDSQLPKDRFSAERLKGVDSTLKIQPAKLEDSAVYLCASSGTSGTTDEQFFGPGTRLTVL.